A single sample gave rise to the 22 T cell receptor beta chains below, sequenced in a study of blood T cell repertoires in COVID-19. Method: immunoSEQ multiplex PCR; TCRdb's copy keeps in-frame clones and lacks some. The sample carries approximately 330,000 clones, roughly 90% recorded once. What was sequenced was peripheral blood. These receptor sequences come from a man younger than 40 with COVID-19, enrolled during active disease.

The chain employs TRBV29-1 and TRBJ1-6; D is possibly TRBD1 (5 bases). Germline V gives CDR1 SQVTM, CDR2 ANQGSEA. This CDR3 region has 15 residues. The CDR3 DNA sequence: TGCAGGCTGGTTAAAAACGGGGGAGCTGATTCACCCCTCCACTTT. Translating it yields CRLVKNGGADSPLHF.

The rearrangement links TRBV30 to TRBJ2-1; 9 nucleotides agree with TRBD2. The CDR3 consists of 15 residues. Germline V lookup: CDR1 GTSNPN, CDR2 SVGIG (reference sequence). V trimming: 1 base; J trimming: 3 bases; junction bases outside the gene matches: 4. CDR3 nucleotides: TGTGCCTGGAGTGGAAGCGGGGGGTACTACAATGAGCAGTTCTTC. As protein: CAWSGSGGYYNEQFF. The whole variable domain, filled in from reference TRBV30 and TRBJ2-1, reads SQTIHQWPATLVQPVGSPLSLECTVEGTSNPNLYWYRQAAGRGLQLLFYSVGIGQISSEVPQNLSASRPQDRQFILSSKKLLLSDSGFYLCAWSGSGGYYNEQFFGPGTRLTVL.

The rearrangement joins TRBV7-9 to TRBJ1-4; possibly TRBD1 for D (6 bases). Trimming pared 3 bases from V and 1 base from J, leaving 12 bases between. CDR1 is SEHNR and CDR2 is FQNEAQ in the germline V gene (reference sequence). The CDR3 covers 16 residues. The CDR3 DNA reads TGTGCCAGCAGCTTGGACACAGGGTTAACTAATGAAAAACTGTTTTTT. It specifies CASSLDTGLTNEKLFF.

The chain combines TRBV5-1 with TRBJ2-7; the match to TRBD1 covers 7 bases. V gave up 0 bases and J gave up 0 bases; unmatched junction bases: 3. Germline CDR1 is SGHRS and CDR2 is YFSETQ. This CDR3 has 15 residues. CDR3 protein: CASSLGGTDSYEQYF. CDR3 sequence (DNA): TGCGCCAGCAGCTTGGGGGGGACAGACTCCTACGAGCAGTACTTC.

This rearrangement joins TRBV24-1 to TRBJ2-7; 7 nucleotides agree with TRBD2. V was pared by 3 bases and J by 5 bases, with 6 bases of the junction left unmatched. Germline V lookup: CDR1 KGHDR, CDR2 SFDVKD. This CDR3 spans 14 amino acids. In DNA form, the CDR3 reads TGTGCCACCAGTGATCCCGTGGGAGGGAACGAGCAGTACTTC. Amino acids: CATSDPVGGNEQYF.

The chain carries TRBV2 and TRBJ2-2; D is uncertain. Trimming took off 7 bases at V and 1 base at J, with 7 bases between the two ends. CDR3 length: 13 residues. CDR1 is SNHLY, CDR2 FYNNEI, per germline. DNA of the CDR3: TGTGCCAGCACACGAGGGAACACCGGGGAGCTGTTTTTT. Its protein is CASTRGNTGELFF.

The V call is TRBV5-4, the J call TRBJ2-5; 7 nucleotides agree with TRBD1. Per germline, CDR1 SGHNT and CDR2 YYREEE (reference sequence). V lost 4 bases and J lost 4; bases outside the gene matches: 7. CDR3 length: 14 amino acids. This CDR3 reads CASSLMGQRETQYF. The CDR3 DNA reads TGTGCCAGCAGCCTGATGGGACAGAGAGAGACCCAGTACTTC.

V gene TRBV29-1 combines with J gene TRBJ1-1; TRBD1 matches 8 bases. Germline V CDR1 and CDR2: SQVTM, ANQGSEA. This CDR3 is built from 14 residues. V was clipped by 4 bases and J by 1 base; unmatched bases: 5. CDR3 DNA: TGCAGCGTTGGACAGGGGTTTACGAACACTGAAGCTTTCTTT. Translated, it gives CSVGQGFTNTEAFF.

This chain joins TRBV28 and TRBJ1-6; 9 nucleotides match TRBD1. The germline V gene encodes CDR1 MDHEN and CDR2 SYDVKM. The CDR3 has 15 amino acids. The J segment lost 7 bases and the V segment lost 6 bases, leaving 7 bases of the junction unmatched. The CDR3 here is CASRRDRVGNSPLHF. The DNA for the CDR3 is TGTGCCAGCAGACGGGACAGGGTTGGAAATTCACCCCTCCACTTT.

The CDR3 sequence: CASSPGTGRSNYGYTF. The CDR3 DNA follows: TGTGCCAGCAGCCCTGGGACAGGTCGATCTAACTATGGCTACACCTTC. The V and J genes are TRBV27 and TRBJ1-2; TRBD1 agrees at 8 bases. The CDR3 is 16 amino acids. Trimming cost V 6 bases and J 0 bases; bases outside gene matches: 9. The germline V gene encodes CDR1 MNHEY and CDR2 SMNVEV (reference sequence).

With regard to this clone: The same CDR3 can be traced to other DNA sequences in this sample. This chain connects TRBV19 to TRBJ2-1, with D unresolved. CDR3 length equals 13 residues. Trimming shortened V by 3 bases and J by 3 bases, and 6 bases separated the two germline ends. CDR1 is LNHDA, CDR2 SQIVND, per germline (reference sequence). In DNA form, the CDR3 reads TGTGCCAGTAGTATTGTCGTCTACAATGAGCAGTTCTTC. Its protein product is CASSIVVYNEQFF.

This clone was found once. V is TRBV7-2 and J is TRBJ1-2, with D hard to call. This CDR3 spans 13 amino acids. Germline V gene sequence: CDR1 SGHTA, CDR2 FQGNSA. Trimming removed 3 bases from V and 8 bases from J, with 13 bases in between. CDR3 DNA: TGTGCCAGCAGCTTCGATTGGGTGGGCGGCTACACCTTC. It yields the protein CASSFDWVGGYTF.

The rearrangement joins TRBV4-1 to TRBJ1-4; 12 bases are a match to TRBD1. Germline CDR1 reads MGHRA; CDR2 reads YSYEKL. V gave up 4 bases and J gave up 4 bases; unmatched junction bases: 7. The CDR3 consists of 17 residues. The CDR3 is CASSPGTGGFLNEKLFF. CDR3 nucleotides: TGCGCCAGCAGCCCCGGGACAGGGGGCTTCCTTAATGAAAAACTGTTTTTT.

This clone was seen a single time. The CDR3 region is CASSPLAITGGETEAFF. DNA for the CDR3: TGTGCCAGCTCACCACTGGCTATTACAGGGGGCGAAACTGAAGCTTTCTTT. The gene calls are TRBV18 and TRBJ1-1; 9 nucleotides match TRBD1. The CDR3 consists of 17 residues. Looked up from germline, CDR1 is KGHSH and CDR2 is LQKENI. The J segment lost 5 bases and the V segment lost 1 base, leaving 11 bases of the junction unmatched.

The DNA of the CDR3 is TGCAGCGTTACTGGACAGGCCAACTCTGGAAACACCATATATTTT. It codes for CSVTGQANSGNTIYF. The chain links TRBV29-1 to TRBJ1-3; TRBD1 aligns across 7 bases. The CDR3 spans 15 residues. The ends lost 5 bases at V and 0 bases at J; junction bases unmatched: 7. Germline V gene lookup returns CDR1 SQVTM and CDR2 ANQGSEA.

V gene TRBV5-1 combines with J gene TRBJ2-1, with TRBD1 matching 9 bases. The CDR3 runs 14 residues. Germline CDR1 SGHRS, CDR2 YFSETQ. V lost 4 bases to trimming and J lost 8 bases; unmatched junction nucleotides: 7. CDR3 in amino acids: CASSPGTGRDEQFF. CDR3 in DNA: TGCGCCAGCAGCCCAGGGACAGGGAGGGATGAGCAGTTCTTC. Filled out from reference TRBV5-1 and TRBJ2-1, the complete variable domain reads KAGVTQTPRYLIKTRGQQVTLSCSPISGHRSVSWYQQTPGQGLQFLFEYFSETQRNKGNFPGRFSGRQFSNSRSEMNVSTLELGDSALYLCASSPGTGRDEQFFGPGTRLTVL.

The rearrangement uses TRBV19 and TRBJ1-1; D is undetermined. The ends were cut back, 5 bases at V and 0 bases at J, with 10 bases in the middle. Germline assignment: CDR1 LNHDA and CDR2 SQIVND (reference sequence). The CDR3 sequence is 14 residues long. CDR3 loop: CASSPFPVNTEAFF. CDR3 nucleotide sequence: TGTGCCAGTAGTCCTTTTCCGGTGAACACTGAAGCTTTCTTT.

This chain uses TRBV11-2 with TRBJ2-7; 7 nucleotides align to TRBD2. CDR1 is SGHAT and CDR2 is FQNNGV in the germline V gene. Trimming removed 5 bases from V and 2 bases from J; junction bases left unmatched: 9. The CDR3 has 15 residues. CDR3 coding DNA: TGTGCCAGCAGCATCGGGCCTAGCGGAACCTACGAGCAGTACTTC. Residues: CASSIGPSGTYEQYF.

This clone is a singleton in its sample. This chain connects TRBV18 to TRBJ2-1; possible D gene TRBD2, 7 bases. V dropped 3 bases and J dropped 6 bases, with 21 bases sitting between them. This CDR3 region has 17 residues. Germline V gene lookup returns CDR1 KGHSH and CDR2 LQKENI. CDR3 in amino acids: CASSPFNVRGAFNEQFF. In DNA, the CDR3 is TGTGCCAGCTCACCTTTCAACGTCCGGGGGGCCTTCAATGAGCAGTTCTTC.

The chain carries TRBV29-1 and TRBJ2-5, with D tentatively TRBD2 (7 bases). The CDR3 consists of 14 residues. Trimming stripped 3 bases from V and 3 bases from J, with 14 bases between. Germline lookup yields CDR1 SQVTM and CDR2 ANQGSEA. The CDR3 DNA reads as TGCAGCGTTGAGGGGAGGGGGATCAAAGAGACCCAGTACTTC. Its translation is CSVEGRGIKETQYF.

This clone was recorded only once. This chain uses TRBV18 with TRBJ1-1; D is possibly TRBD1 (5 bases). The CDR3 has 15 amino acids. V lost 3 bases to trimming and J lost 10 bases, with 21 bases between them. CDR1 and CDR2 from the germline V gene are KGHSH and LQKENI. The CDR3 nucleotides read TGTGCCAGCTCACCCTCACAGGACTCCTGGGGGGTAGCTTTCTTT. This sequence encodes CASSPSQDSWGVAFF. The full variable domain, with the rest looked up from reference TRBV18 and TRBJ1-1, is NAGVMQNPRHLVRRRGQEARLRCSPMKGHSHVYWYRQLPEEGLKFMVYLQKENIIDESGMPKERFSAEFPKEGPSILRIQQVVRGDSAAYFCASSPSQDSWGVAFFGQGTRLTVV.

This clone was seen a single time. The DNA for the CDR3 is TGTGCCACCAGTGATTTGAGGGGACAGACAAACACCGGGGAGCTGTTTTTT. Its translation is CATSDLRGQTNTGELFF. The chain combines TRBV24-1 with TRBJ2-2, with 7 bases lining up with TRBD1. The CDR3 is 17 residues long. Germline CDR1 and CDR2: KGHDR and SFDVKD. Trimming at V came to 0 bases and at J to 2 bases, leaving 5 bases not matched to a gene.